Listed here is a single T cell receptor beta chain. There are many counts of this clonotype. The antigen it recognizes is unknown. No much larger clonotype is one base removed from it; base qualities were not supplied. The library was made by multiplex PCR. The sample was run on an Illumina HiSeq 4000. To build TCR beta libraries, CDR3 regions were amplified by Arm-PCR using iRepertoire HTBI primers. Before sequencing, the PCR products underwent gel purification. The authors' pipeline ran thus. Across samples, fewer than 70 TRBV and 13 to 15 TRBJ segments were identified and used for gene usage analysis of CDR3 amino acid clonotypes. Filtered high-quality paired reads were merged into contigs using COPE and FqMerger. BLAST was used to align contigs to IMGT TRBV, TRBD and TRBJ reference genes, and CDR3 was defined according to IMGT. Clonotypes above 0.1% frequency were classified as highly expanded clones. Shannon entropy was used to measure repertoire diversity, and the Gini coefficient was used to measure V-J evenness. Public clonotypes were defined as clonotypes shared by more than one individual. TCRdb reprocessed the public reads (quality trimming at Q25 with fastp, clone calling with MiXCR) and kept in-frame beta chains. Rows merge per CDR3 protein into single entries with the most common DNA and genes. The V and J calls, along with clone size, are taken from TCRdb and not from the paper's own processing. Across this sample there are over 300,000 distinct CDR3 sequences, with roughly a sixth seen only once. The top ten hold about 20% of the sample.

This sample was included in a study of regulatory T cells in long-lasting Graves disease (dated by TCRdb to 2020 to 2023). Notes on the research overall: Antithyroid drugs had been taken for less than 3 months by newly diagnosed Graves' disease patients. Patients with persistent Graves' disease were compared with patients with newly diagnosed Graves' disease using TCR sequencing and RNA sequencing of peripheral blood. The study was conducted in China and was registered as a clinical trial. A total of around 33 samples were covered by TCR sequencing, comprising some 13 persistent and around 20 newly diagnosed Graves' disease patients. Overall study outcomes, separate from this receptor: Sequencing and analysis were restricted to the TCR beta chain. TRBV28, TRBJ1-2 and TRBJ2-5 were preferentially used in persistent disease, while TRBV20-1 and TRBJ2-1 were favored in newly diagnosed disease. Because the primary lesion, thyroid tissue, could not be accessed, the study looked at peripheral blood alone. Lower TCR Shannon entropy and fewer highly expanded clones were observed in persistent Graves' disease patients than in newly diagnosed patients, which suggested clonal expansion. The authors acknowledged the small sample size as a limitation that may reduce accuracy. Persistent patients shared more public clonotypes among themselves (around 3,000) than newly diagnosed patients did (about 970).

The CDR3 sequence holds 13 residues, the cysteine and phenylalanine included. CDR3 DNA only is kept here, 39 bases in frame from base 1. The CDR1 and CDR2 encoded by the germline V gene are SGHTA and FQGNSA. The V and J ends are trimmed by 6 bases and 2 bases, leaving 7 bases between them. The intended sense of this specimen's time point label: newly diagnosed GD, antithyroid drugs for less than 3 months. RNA was extracted from PBMCs in TRIzol for both TCR sequencing and RNA sequencing. The diagnosis of Graves' disease followed American Thyroid Association guidelines. Patients for the study were recruited at an endocrinology department in Xi'an, China. From each patient, about 8.9 milliliters of peripheral blood was collected into an EDTA anticoagulant tube. PBMCs were isolated by Ficoll Paque Plus density gradient separation without further T cell sorting. An Agilent 2100 Bioanalyzer and agarose gel were used to check RNA quality, while a NanoDrop 2000 measured RNA concentration.

The sample was peripheral blood mononuclear cells (PBMCs), taken at new diagnosis, from a patient treated with antithyroid drugs. This sequence uses TRBV7-2 and TRBJ2-2, with the D gene uncertain. This sequence originates from a female donor with Graves disease. The DNA sequence follows: TGTGCCAGCAGTTTCCTTAACACCGGGGAGCTGTTTTTT. The translation is CASSFLNTGELFF.